This TCR beta chain comes out of a study of T-cell reconstitution after alpha-beta-depleted transplantation in children. This clonotype has ten or more counts. The CDR3 runs 13 residues. The J segment lost 13 bases and the V segment lost 5 bases, leaving 8 bases of the junction unmatched. Germline CDR1 is SGHRS and CDR2 is YFSETQ. Molecular barcoding with unique molecular identifiers was used for the TCRbeta library. Each CDR3 protein gets one entry after TCRdb re-called the PCR reads with MiXCR. The sample lists hundreds of thousands of distinct CDR3 sequences; approximately 12% were seen once. Sequenced here: PBMCs from the stem cell graft donor, sampled from the stem cell graft. This TCR came from a human donor who donated a stem cell graft to a child with combined immunodeficiency. The chain carries TRBV5-1 and TRBJ2-1; 11 bases align to TRBD2. The CDR3: CASSSTSGTPQFF. Written as DNA, the CDR3 is TGCGCCAGCAGTTCGACTAGCGGGACTCCCCAGTTCTTC.